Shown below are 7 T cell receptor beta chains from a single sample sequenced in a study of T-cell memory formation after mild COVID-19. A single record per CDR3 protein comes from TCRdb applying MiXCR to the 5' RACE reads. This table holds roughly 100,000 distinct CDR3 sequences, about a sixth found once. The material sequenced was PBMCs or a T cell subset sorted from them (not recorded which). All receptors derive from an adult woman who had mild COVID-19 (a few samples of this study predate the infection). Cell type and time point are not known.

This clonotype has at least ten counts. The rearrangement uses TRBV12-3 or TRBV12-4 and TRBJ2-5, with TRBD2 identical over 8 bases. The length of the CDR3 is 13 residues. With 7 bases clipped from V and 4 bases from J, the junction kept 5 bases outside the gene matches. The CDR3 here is CASTFLAGETQYF. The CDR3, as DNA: TGTGCCAGCACATTCCTAGCGGGAGAGACCCAGTACTTC.

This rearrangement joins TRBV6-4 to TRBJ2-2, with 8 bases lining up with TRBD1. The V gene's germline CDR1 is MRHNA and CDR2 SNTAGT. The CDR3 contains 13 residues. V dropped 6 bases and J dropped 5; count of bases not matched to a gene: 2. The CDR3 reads CASSTGGTGELFF. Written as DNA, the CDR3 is TGTGCCAGCAGCACAGGGGGAACCGGGGAGCTGTTTTTT.

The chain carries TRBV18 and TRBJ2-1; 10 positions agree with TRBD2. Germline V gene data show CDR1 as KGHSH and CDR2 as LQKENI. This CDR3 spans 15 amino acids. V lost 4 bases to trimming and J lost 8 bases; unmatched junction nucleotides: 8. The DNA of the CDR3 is TGTGCCAGCTCACTATCGGGACTAGCGAGCCATGAGCAGTTCTTC. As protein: CASSLSGLASHEQFF.

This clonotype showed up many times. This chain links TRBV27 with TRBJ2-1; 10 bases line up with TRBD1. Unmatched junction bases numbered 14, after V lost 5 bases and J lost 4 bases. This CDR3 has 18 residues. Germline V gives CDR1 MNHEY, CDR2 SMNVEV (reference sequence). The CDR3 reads CASSQTGGSLIPYNEQFF. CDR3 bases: TGTGCCAGCAGTCAGACAGGGGGCTCTTTGATTCCTTACAATGAGCAGTTCTTC.

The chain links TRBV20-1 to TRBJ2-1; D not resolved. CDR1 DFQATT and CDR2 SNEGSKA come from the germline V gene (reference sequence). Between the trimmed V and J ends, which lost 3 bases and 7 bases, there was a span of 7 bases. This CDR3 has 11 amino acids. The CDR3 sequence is CSARDRNEQFF. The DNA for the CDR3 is TGCAGTGCTAGGGATAGGAATGAGCAGTTCTTC.

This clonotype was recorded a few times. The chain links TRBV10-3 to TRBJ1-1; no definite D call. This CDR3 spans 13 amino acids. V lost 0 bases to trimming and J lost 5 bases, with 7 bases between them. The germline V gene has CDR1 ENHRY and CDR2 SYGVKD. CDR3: CAISESMGTEAFF. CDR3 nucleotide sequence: TGTGCCATCAGTGAGTCGATGGGTACTGAAGCTTTCTTT.

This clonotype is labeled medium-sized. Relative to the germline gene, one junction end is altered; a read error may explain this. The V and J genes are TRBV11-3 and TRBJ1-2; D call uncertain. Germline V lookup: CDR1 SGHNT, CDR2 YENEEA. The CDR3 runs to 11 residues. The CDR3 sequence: CASSYTWEVYF. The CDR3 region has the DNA TGTGCCAGCAGTTATACTTGGGAAGTCTACTTC. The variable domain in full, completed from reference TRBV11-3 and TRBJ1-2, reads EAGVVQSPRYKIIEKKQPVAFWCNPISGHNTLYWYLQNLGQGPELLIRYENEEAVDDSQLPKDRFSAERLKGVDSTLKIQPAELGDSAVYLCASSYTWEVYFGSGTRLTVV.